This T cell receptor beta chain was identified during a study of OX40 agonist ivuxolimab in advanced cancers. Study observations and caveats: Clonal expansion was seen in CD4+ and CD8+ blood T cells by week 6 at 0.1 to 3.0 mg/kg.

In its sample, this clone was seen once. Its antigen remains unidentified. The CDR3 has 14 residues. Germline trimming cut 2 bases from V and 4 bases from J; bases unmatched to any gene: 5. From germline, CDR1 is SGHRS and CDR2 YFSETQ. Sequencing was performed with immunoSEQ multiplex PCR; in TCRdb, only in-frame clones are kept and a portion is missing. The sample lists some 35,000 clones, about three quarters seen once, with around 25% in the top ten. The receptor was isolated from an adult with an advanced solid tumor such as melanoma, head and neck, liver or kidney cancer. The chain combines TRBV5-1 with TRBJ1-1; 7 nucleotides align to TRBD1. The sample consisted of CD4+ or CD8+ T cells sorted from blood, taken in a trial of the OX40 agonist ivuxolimab. The CDR3 DNA reads as TGCGCCAGCAGCTTTACAGGGGCGGCCACTGAAGCTTTCTTT. Protein sequence: CASSFTGAATEAFF.